This TCR beta chain was identified during a study of T cells in Graves' hyperthyroidism and ophthalmopathy. V was shortened by 0 bases and J by 0 bases, with 19 bases between the two germline ends. This CDR3 has 19 amino acids. Germline CDR1 and CDR2: SGDLS and YYNGEE. RNA transcripts gave rise to amplified TCR beta CDR3 regions. A first-round RT-PCR of the TCR CDR3 used the HTBI primer set. Each CDR3 protein gets one entry after TCRdb re-called the multiplex PCR reads with MiXCR. The sample yields about 690,000 distinct CDR3 sequences, 15% to 20% seen once. Researchers defined stable Graves' hyperthyroidism as no ophthalmopathy progression within 18 months.

This sequence was found in a man aged 45-60 years with Graves' hyperthyroidism. J is TRBJ1-3 and V is TRBV9, with D hard to call. Input material: blood. CDR3 amino acids: CASSVASSIGGNSGNTIYF. DNA of the CDR3: TGTGCCAGCAGCGTAGCTAGTTCGATCGGCGGGAACTCTGGAAACACCATATATTTT.